The rows below give T cell receptor beta chains drawn from one sample of a study of blood T cell repertoires in COVID-19. Sequencing used immunoSEQ multiplex PCR; TCRdb keeps in-frame clones, though not all of them. The sample lists about 200,000 clones, approximately 84% occurring once. The sample taken for sequencing was peripheral blood. Source of these receptors: a human donor with acute or convalescent COVID-19. The donor label of this sample is uncertain. Both conserved end residues are part of each CDR3. Fields, in order: D gene, V gene, CDR3 protein. A D gene is named only where the DNA matches it firmly.

D: TRBD1; V: TRBV7-3; CDR3: CASSLRQGAVDTQYF
D: .; V: TRBV20-1; CDR3: CSARGEDTQYF
D: .; V: TRBV10-1; CDR3: CASSPGSSDTEAFF
D: .; V: TRBV5-4; CDR3: CASSRGAGGDLEAFF
D: .; V: TRBV28; CDR3: CASSLSREQYF
D: .; V: TRBV27; CDR3: CASSSGQYNSPLHF
D: .; V: TRBV28; CDR3: CASSFPRDRHKQYF
D: TRBD2; V: TRBV10-3; CDR3: CAIEPGGRDNEQFF
D: TRBD1; V: TRBV24-1; CDR3: CATSDPQGAWNEQFF
D: TRBD2; V: TRBV7-2; CDR3: CASSLVVAGGPGDTQYF
D: TRBD1; V: TRBV27; CDR3: CASSLMSTGGGYGYTF
D: TRBD1; V: TRBV5-6; CDR3: CASSFGTGVSEQYF
D: .; V: TRBV21-1; CDR3: CASSKAAREETQYF
D: TRBD2; V: TRBV3-1/TRBV3-2; CDR3: CASSQLSGRAYNEQFF
D: .; V: TRBV10-2; CDR3: CASSAGPNNSPLHF
D: TRBD1; V: TRBV3-1/TRBV3-2; CDR3: CASSHLGQGVDEQYF
D: .; V: TRBV5-1; CDR3: CASSFSSSYNSPLHF
D: .; V: TRBV28; CDR3: CATLAQAPWSNQPQHF
D: TRBD1; V: TRBV11-2; CDR3: CASSPGGPYGYTF
D: .; V: TRBV6-6; CDR3: CASNLGVPNSPLHF
D: TRBD2; V: TRBV7-6; CDR3: CASSLKSLAGDIEQYF
D: .; V: TRBV10-3; CDR3: CAISTAGGGRTTEAFF
D: TRBD2; V: TRBV7-9; CDR3: CASRSTSGRNNEQFF
D: TRBD1; V: TRBV23-1; CDR3: CASSQPGTGSEDTEAFF
D: .; V: TRBV24-1; CDR3: CATSERTGSSYNEQFF
D: TRBD1; V: TRBV19; CDR3: CASSVTRQGPYNEQFF
D: TRBD1; V: TRBV24-1; CDR3: CATNIGTGVGNEQFF